This is a list of T cell receptor beta chains from one sample in a study of Ad26.COV2.S vaccination and SARS-CoV-2 variants. The assay was immunoSEQ multiplex PCR, and TCRdb's table has in-frame clones only and misses some. This repertoire shows a few hundred thousand clones, 90% found once; its top ten account for roughly 3.9%. The starting material was peripheral blood, obtained in a trial of Ad26.COV2.S vaccine versus placebo. These TCRs come from a person aged 18-60 years who received the Ad26.COV2.S COVID-19 vaccine or a placebo. The CDR3 runs from the conserved cysteine through the conserved F or W. Fields, in order: V gene, CDR3 length, J gene, CDR3 protein.

V gene: TRBV3-1/TRBV3-2
CDR3 length: 14
J gene: TRBJ1-5
CDR3 protein: CASSPVGAGQPQHF

V gene: TRBV6-2/TRBV6-3
CDR3 length: 15
J gene: TRBJ2-6
CDR3 protein: CASSRTGLGANVLTF

V gene: TRBV30
CDR3 length: 12
J gene: TRBJ2-3
CDR3 protein: CAWSVKGDTQYF

V gene: TRBV29-1
CDR3 length: 17
J gene: TRBJ2-2
CDR3 protein: CSAEGPPGRLNTGELFF

V gene: TRBV28
CDR3 length: 17
J gene: TRBJ2-3
CDR3 protein: CASSLGARQDGTDTQYF

V gene: TRBV4-1
CDR3 length: 15
J gene: TRBJ2-5
CDR3 protein: CASSQEKGAYETQYF

V gene: TRBV15
CDR3 length: 17
J gene: TRBJ2-1
CDR3 protein: CATSPPTSVNPYNEQFF

V gene: TRBV7-8
CDR3 length: 15
J gene: TRBJ2-4
CDR3 protein: CASSEGTSGSAIQYF

V gene: TRBV7-2
CDR3 length: 13
J gene: TRBJ1-2
CDR3 protein: CASSLGNSYGYTF

V gene: TRBV19
CDR3 length: 14
J gene: TRBJ2-5
CDR3 protein: CASSTLADQETQYF

V gene: TRBV6-2/TRBV6-3
CDR3 length: 16
J gene: TRBJ2-5
CDR3 protein: CASSSGLAGVLETQYF

V gene: TRBV28
CDR3 length: 15
J gene: TRBJ2-1
CDR3 protein: CASSSNRASPNEQFF

V gene: TRBV5-1
CDR3 length: 15
J gene: TRBJ2-1
CDR3 protein: CASSLETGGLSEQFF

V gene: TRBV7-6
CDR3 length: 15
J gene: TRBJ2-5
CDR3 protein: CASSQPGQGGETQYF

V gene: TRBV7-3
CDR3 length: 14
J gene: TRBJ2-7
CDR3 protein: CASSMTGSSYEQYF